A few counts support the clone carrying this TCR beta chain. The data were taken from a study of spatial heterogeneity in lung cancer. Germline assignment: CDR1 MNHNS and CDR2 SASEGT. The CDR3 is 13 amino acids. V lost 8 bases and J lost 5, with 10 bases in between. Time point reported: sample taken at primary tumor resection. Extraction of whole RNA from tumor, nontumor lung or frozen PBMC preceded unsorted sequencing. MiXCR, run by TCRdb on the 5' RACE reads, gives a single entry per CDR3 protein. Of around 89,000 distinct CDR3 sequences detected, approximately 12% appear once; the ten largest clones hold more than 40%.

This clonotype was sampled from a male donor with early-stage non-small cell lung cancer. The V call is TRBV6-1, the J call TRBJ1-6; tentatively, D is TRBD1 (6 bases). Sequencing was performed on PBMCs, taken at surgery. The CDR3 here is CASLGANNSPLHF. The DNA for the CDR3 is TGTGCCAGCCTGGGGGCGAATAATTCACCCCTCCACTTT.